The 23 T cell receptor beta chains in this list originate from one sample, sequenced in a study of blood T cell repertoires in COVID-19. Method: immunoSEQ multiplex PCR; TCRdb's copy keeps in-frame clones and lacks some. The data show about 140,000 clones, 70% to 80% seen once. The specimen was peripheral blood. These receptors all stem from a woman of 80 years or more with active or convalescent COVID-19.

The genes are TRBV5-6 and TRBJ1-5; a possible D gene is TRBD1 (5 bases). V lost 2 bases and J lost 4, with 19 bases in between. This CDR3 is built from 17 residues. Per germline, CDR1 SGHDT and CDR2 YYEEEE. Here the CDR3 DNA reads TGTGCCAGCAGCTTTCGTTCGGTGACAGACCGAAATCAGCCCCAGCATTTT. Encoded protein: CASSFRSVTDRNQPQHF.

This clone was counted once. This chain links TRBV9 with TRBJ1-1; 8 nucleotides agree with TRBD1. This CDR3 has 14 amino acids. The germline V gene has CDR1 SGDLS and CDR2 YYNGEE. J gave up 7 bases and V 1 base, and 6 bases lay outside the gene matches. The CDR3 DNA reads as TGTGCCAGCAGCGTAACGTCTGGACAGGGTGAAGCTTTCTTT. It is translated as CASSVTSGQGEAFF.

The V gene is TRBV28, the J gene TRBJ1-2; 10 bases are a match to TRBD1. CDR1 is MDHEN, CDR2 SYDVKM, per germline. This CDR3 region has 13 residues. Germline trimming cut 7 bases from V and 2 bases from J; bases unmatched to any gene: 1. CDR3 DNA sequence: TGTGCCAGCAAGGGACAGGGGAACTATGGCTACACCTTC. This encodes CASKGQGNYGYTF.

This clone was found once. The chain has TRBV5-6 and TRBJ2-1; 9 bases line up with TRBD1. J gave up 5 bases and V 2 bases, and 5 bases lay outside the gene matches. Germline-derived CDR1 and CDR2 are SGHDT and YYEEEE. This CDR3 has 15 residues. As DNA, the CDR3 is TGTGCCAGCAGCTTCCGGACAGGGGTGAACAATGAGCAGTTCTTC. This gives the protein CASSFRTGVNNEQFF. The whole variable domain, remainder taken from reference TRBV5-6 and TRBJ2-1, is DAGVTQSPTHLIKTRGQQVTLRCSPKSGHDTVSWYQQALGQGPQFIFQYYEEEERQRGNFPDRFSGHQFPNYSSELNVNALLLGDSALYLCASSFRTGVNNEQFFGPGTRLTVL.

The chain combines TRBV21-1 with TRBJ1-5. TRBV21-1 is assigned pseudogene status. This CDR3 has 18 amino acids. DNA of the CDR3: TGTGCCAGCAGCCTCGGGAGAACAGACCGTTATAGCAATCAGCCCCAGCATTTT. This translates into CASSLGRTDRYSNQPQHF.

The chain has TRBV27 and TRBJ1-6; 9 bases map to TRBD1. After removal of 2 bases from V and 10 bases from J, the junction contained 6 bases not matched to a gene. The CDR3 is 15 residues long. Germline V gene data show CDR1 as MNHEY and CDR2 as SMNVEV (reference sequence). CDR3 sequence (DNA): TGTGCCAGCAGTTTAGGGGGGACAGGGAACTCACCCCTCCACTTT. Translation: CASSLGGTGNSPLHF.

The rearrangement uses TRBV28 and TRBJ2-5; TRBD2 agrees at 9 bases. The germline V gene encodes CDR1 MDHEN and CDR2 SYDVKM. The CDR3 loop spans 17 amino acids. With V trimmed by 2 bases and J by 3 bases, 10 bases remained unmatched. The CDR3 nucleotides are TGTGCCAGCAGTTTAATGCTAGCGGGGCAAAAGAAAGAGACCCAGTACTTC. This gives the protein CASSLMLAGQKKETQYF. The full variable domain, rest sourced from reference TRBV28 and TRBJ2-5, is DVKVTQSSRYLVKRTGEKVFLECVQDMDHENMFWYRQDPGLGLRLIYFSYDVKMKEKGDIPEGYSVSREKKERFSLILESASTNQTSMYLCASSLMLAGQKKETQYFGPGTRLLVL.

This clone was detected a few times. This chain's CDR3 is CASSFRLTSGALNEQFF. CDR3 DNA: TGTGCCAGTAGTTTCCGCCTGACTAGCGGGGCCCTCAATGAGCAGTTCTTC. The genes are TRBV19 and TRBJ2-1; 11 positions agree with TRBD2. The CDR3 totals 17 residues. Trimming at V came to 5 bases and at J to 6 bases, leaving 12 bases not matched to a gene. CDR1 and CDR2 from the germline V gene are LNHDA and SQIVND (reference sequence).

V and J are TRBV5-1 and TRBJ2-4; tentatively, D is TRBD1 (5 bases). The germline gives CDR1 SGHRS, CDR2 YFSETQ. The CDR3 is made up of 13 amino acids. Deletions cut 4 bases from V and 11 bases from J, with 16 bases between. This CDR3 reads CASSGLDSSLQYF. The CDR3 DNA follows: TGCGCCAGCAGCGGCCTAGACAGTTCGCTTCAGTACTTC.

V gene TRBV5-8 combines with J gene TRBJ2-1; 7 bases map to TRBD2. V lost 6 bases, J lost 7 bases, and 10 bases stayed unmatched. The germline V gene has CDR1 SGHTS and CDR2 YDEGEE. This CDR3 region has 14 residues. The CDR3 DNA reads TGTGCCAGCACCTACCGGGACTACCGAAATGAGCAGTTCTTC. This sequence encodes CASTYRDYRNEQFF.

Only one count was recorded for this clone. The CDR3 sequence is CASSPWGRQADSYNEQFF. CDR3 in DNA: TGTGCCAGCAGCCCGTGGGGCCGCCAGGCGGACTCCTACAATGAGCAGTTCTTC. The chain uses TRBV4-2 and TRBJ2-1; D perhaps matches TRBD1 (5 bases). CDR1 and CDR2 from the germline V gene are LGHNA and YNFKEQ. The CDR3 is 18 amino acids. Deletions cut 4 bases from V and 0 bases from J, with 19 bases between.

The rearrangement uses TRBV4-2 and TRBJ2-3; 12 bases map to TRBD2. Germline trimming cut 4 bases from V and 4 bases from J; bases unmatched to any gene: 6. CDR1 and CDR2 (germline): LGHNA, YNFKEQ. The CDR3 runs 16 residues. CDR3 protein: CASSPRTSGEADTQYF. The CDR3 DNA reads as TGTGCCAGCAGCCCCCGGACTAGCGGGGAGGCAGATACGCAGTATTTT.

The V call is TRBV7-3, the J call TRBJ2-2; D gene uncertain. There are 17 residues in the CDR3. Deletions cut 5 bases from V and 0 bases from J, with 16 bases between. Germline V lookup: CDR1 SGHTA, CDR2 FQGTGA. The DNA for the CDR3 is TGTGCCAGCAGCCCAAGTCTACCAAACCCGAACACCGGGGAGCTGTTTTTT. It codes for CASSPSLPNPNTGELFF.

This clone was seen a few times. The chain recombines TRBV2 with TRBJ2-7; 7 nucleotides line up with TRBD1. This CDR3 is 14 amino acids long. The germline gives CDR1 SNHLY, CDR2 FYNNEI. V lost 8 bases, J lost 0 bases, and 7 bases stayed unmatched. In nucleotides, the CDR3 is TGTGCCAGCCGCCGACAGGGACCCTCCTACGAGCAGTACTTC. It codes for CASRRQGPSYEQYF.

The chain couples TRBV5-6 to TRBJ2-7, with TRBD1 matching over 7 bases. CDR1 is SGHDT and CDR2 is YYEEEE in the germline V gene. Losses at the gene ends were 3 bases for V and 6 bases for J; bases not matched to a gene: 6. The CDR3 totals 13 residues. The CDR3, as DNA: TGTGCCAGCAGCTCCGGGACAGAAATCGAGCAGTACTTC. Translating it yields CASSSGTEIEQYF.

CDR3 amino acids: CASSLTFGGQGNEKLFF. DNA of the CDR3: TGTGCCAGCAGCTTAACTTTTGGGGGACAGGGGAATGAAAAACTGTTTTTT. The chain is built from TRBV7-2 and TRBJ1-4; TRBD1 matches at 10 bases. This CDR3 comprises 17 residues. V dropped 2 bases and J dropped 5; count of bases not matched to a gene: 8. The germline V gene has CDR1 SGHTA and CDR2 FQGNSA. The full variable domain, completed using reference TRBV7-2 and TRBJ1-4, is GAGVSQSPSNKVTEKGKDVELRCDPISGHTALYWYRQSLGQGLEFLIYFQGNSAPDKSGLPSDRFSAERTGGSVSTLTIQRTQQEDSAVYLCASSLTFGGQGNEKLFFGSGTQLSVL.

The chain links TRBV19 to TRBJ2-6, with D possibly TRBD2 on 5 matching bases. CDR1 and CDR2 (germline): LNHDA, SQIVND (reference sequence). Deletions cut 3 bases from V and 4 bases from J, with 10 bases between. This CDR3 has 15 residues. The CDR3 DNA follows: TGTGCCAGTAGTATGTCCGGGATCGGGGCCAACGTCCTGACTTTC. It specifies CASSMSGIGANVLTF.

This rearrangement joins TRBV3-1 (or the pseudogene TRBV3-2) to TRBJ2-5; D gene uncertain. The length of the CDR3 is 14 residues. Trimming cost V 4 bases and J 0 bases, with 9 bases left between them. Germline values: CDR1 LGHDT, CDR2 YNNKEL (reference sequence). In nucleotides, the CDR3 is TGTGCCAGCAGCCGACTGATGTACCAAGAGACCCAGTACTTC. Encoded protein: CASSRLMYQETQYF.

This rearrangement joins TRBV2 to TRBJ1-4, with unresolved D. Germline CDR1 is SNHLY and CDR2 is FYNNEI. The CDR3 is 13 residues long. The V and J ends lost 6 bases and 5 bases respectively, with 10 bases between them. CDR3 protein: CASRSGINEKLFF. The CDR3 DNA follows: TGTGCCAGCAGAAGCGGAATCAATGAAAAACTGTTTTTT.

CDR3 in DNA: TGCGCCAGCAGCCAAGCCCGACACTCTGGAAACACCATATATTTT. This sequence encodes CASSQARHSGNTIYF. The genes are TRBV4-1 and TRBJ1-3; D not resolved. Germline values: CDR1 MGHRA, CDR2 YSYEKL. V lost 1 base to trimming and J lost 0 bases, with 7 bases between them. The CDR3 contains 15 residues.

The chain joins TRBV24-1 to TRBJ2-1; 9 nucleotides line up with TRBD1. Losses at the gene ends were 6 bases for V and 10 bases for J; bases not matched to a gene: 12. In germline, CDR1 is KGHDR, CDR2 SFDVKD. This CDR3 is built from 15 residues. The CDR3 DNA reads TGTGCCACCAGTCCCCTGGGACAGGGAGAGAAGGAGCAGTTCTTC. The encoded protein is CATSPLGQGEKEQFF.

The chain carries TRBV15 and TRBJ2-7; TRBD1 matches at 8 bases. J gave up 4 bases and V 4 bases, and 6 bases lay outside the gene matches. The CDR3 spans 14 residues. Germline CDR1 is LNHNV and CDR2 is YYDKDF (reference sequence). The CDR3 loop is CATSIIDRGYEQYF. For the CDR3, the DNA is TGTGCCACCAGCATAATTGACAGGGGATACGAGCAGTACTTC. The full variable domain, its missing parts supplied by reference TRBV15 and TRBJ2-7, is DAMVIQNPRYQVTQFGKPVTLSCSQTLNHNVMYWYQQKSSQAPKLLFHYYDKDFNNEADTPDNFQSRRPNTSFCFLDIRSPGLGDTAMYLCATSIIDRGYEQYFGPGTRLTVT.

This chain joins TRBV19 and TRBJ1-1, with 7 bases lining up with TRBD1. The CDR3 has 15 residues. Germline CDR1 and CDR2: LNHDA and SQIVND (reference sequence). With V trimmed by 4 bases and J by 8 bases, 13 bases remained unmatched. CDR3 in DNA: TGTGCCAGTAGTAGGGGACCCACAGGGGAGAAGGAAGCTTTCTTT. Protein sequence: CASSRGPTGEKEAFF.